This T cell receptor (beta chain) derives from a study of T cell responses to AZD1222 COVID-19 vaccine. Study in general: Second doses that came at about 4 or about 12 weeks were put together. Notes on the study in general: It should be noted that donors were predominantly white British and more often female, and clonal diversity was possibly underestimated. A rise in Spike-specific TCR breadth and depth followed two AZD1222 doses. At baseline, seropositivity was found in only five or six AZD1222 recipients.

TCRdb's table, derived via immunoSEQ multiplex PCR, lists solely in-frame clones and lacks some. This table has about 120,000 clones, roughly 90% appearing once. The J segment lost 2 bases and the V segment lost 2 bases, leaving 3 bases of the junction unmatched. Germline V lookup: CDR1 SNHLY, CDR2 FYNNEI. The CDR3 length is 16 residues. In regard to this clone: Its target is unknown.

This TCR was sampled from an adult in good health. This chain connects TRBV2 to TRBJ2-1; 10 bases match TRBD2. This material consisted of peripheral blood, taken on day 0 of AZD1222 vaccination. In DNA form, the CDR3 reads TGTGCCAGCAGTGAAATAGGACTAGCGGCCTACAATGAGCAGTTCTTC. Its protein product is CASSEIGLAAYNEQFF.